Listed below are T cell receptor beta chains from one sample, sequenced in a study of blood T cells in healthy people across ages. TCRdb fed the 5' RACE reads into MiXCR, producing one record per CDR3 protein. The table lists roughly 800,000 distinct CDR3 sequences, approximately 55% of them singletons, with about 42% in the top ten. Sample: blood. The receptors shown here come from an elderly man in good health. Each CDR3 is given with its conserved first and last residue. The D gene is left open where the match is weak. Size is stated for part of the rows, as once, few or many counts, or as a class when the clone is expanded.

>-|TRBV27|-|TRBJ2-7
TGTGCCAGCAGCCCTGGAGGGGGACGGTACGAGCAGTACTTC
CASSPGGGRYEQYF
>-|TRBV28|-|TRBJ1-6
TGTGCCAGCAGTCCACACAGGGATTACTCACCCCTCCACTTT
CASSPHRDYSPLHF
>many|TRBV11-2|TRBD1|TRBJ1-2
TGTGCCAGCAGCGCCCACAGGGGGGCCTACACCTTC
CASSAHRGAYTF
>-|TRBV29-1|-|TRBJ2-3
TGCAGCGTTGTTAGCAGTTCTAGCACAGATACGCAGTATTTT
CSVVSSSSTDTQYF
>few|TRBV5-1|TRBD2|TRBJ2-3
TGCGCCAGCAGCTCCGGTCTAGCGGGAGGGTACACAGATACGCAGTATTTT
CASSSGLAGGYTDTQYF
>few|TRBV6-6|TRBD2|TRBJ2-7
TGTGCCAGCAGGAGACTAGCGGGAATCTACGAGCAGTACTTC
CASRRLAGIYEQYF
>-|TRBV7-2|-|TRBJ2-1
TGTGCCAGCAGCTTAGGGAAGAGCTCCTACAATGAGCAGTTCTTC
CASSLGKSSYNEQFF
>-|TRBV25-1|-|TRBJ1-2
TGTGCCAGCGGATCCTCCCGGGCAACCCTGGACTACACCTTC
CASGSSRATLDYTF
>-|TRBV25-1|-|TRBJ1-2
TGTGCCAGCACCGGGTTACTCGGGAACTATGGCTACACCTTC
CASTGLLGNYGYTF
>few|TRBV25-1|TRBD2|TRBJ2-7
TGTGCCAGCAGTGAGGCGGGAGGGGGTGCCTACGAGCAGTACTTC
CASSEAGGGAYEQYF
>-|TRBV27|TRBD1|TRBJ1-2
TGTGCCAGCAGTAGACAGGGGGAATATGGCTACACCTTC
CASSRQGEYGYTF
>-|TRBV15|TRBD1|TRBJ1-5
TGTGCCACCAGCAGAGTCATCCCCGACAGGGGCAATCAGCCCCAGCATTTT
CATSRVIPDRGNQPQHF
>-|TRBV6-5|-|TRBJ2-1
TGTGCCAGCAGTTACTCGCAGGCCAGCTATGAGCAGTTCTTC
CASSYSQASYEQFF
>-|TRBV5-1|-|TRBJ1-2
TGCGCCAGCAGCTTAGAAGACGGCAGCTACTATGGCTACACCTTC
CASSLEDGSYYGYTF
>few|TRBV28|-|TRBJ2-7
TGTGCCAGCAGTGGCCCGGGCCTCAAGGGGCTCGAGCAGTACTTC
CASSGPGLKGLEQYF
>-|TRBV6-6|-|TRBJ2-5
TGTGCCAGCAGTCGCAGAGACATGGGCGCAGTCGAGACCCAGTACTTC
CASSRRDMGAVETQYF
>few|TRBV6-1|-|TRBJ2-7
TGTGCCAGCAGTAACGGTCGGGGAGGTTCCTACGAGCAGTACTTC
CASSNGRGGSYEQYF
>-|TRBV20-1|-|TRBJ2-7
TGCAGTGCTAGAGATGGAAGGCGGTACGAGCAGTACTTC
CSARDGRRYEQYF